This paragraph covers one T cell receptor (beta chain) sequence. Profiled with immunoSEQ multiplex PCR; TCRdb holds only in-frame clones, not every one. The table includes about 2.1 million clones, 93% detected once. CD45RO-negative CD8 cells positively selected for CCR7 made up the naive population, which excluded terminally differentiated effector memory CD45RA+ cells. The CDR3 has 14 amino acids. Germline CDR1 reads MDHEN; CDR2 reads SYDVKM. The entry originates in a study of shared clonotypes between healthy human individuals. Sequenced input: naive CD8+ T cells from PBMCs. The TCR was taken from a man in his late teens or twenties in good health. Some clones in this sample may be carry-over from other donors' samples. The chain carries TRBV28 and TRBJ2-7; 7 nucleotides agree with TRBD2. CDR3 residues: CVLSGGGRAHEQYF. Written as DNA, the CDR3 is TGTGTGTTGTCTGGGGGAGGGAGGGCTCACGAGCAGTACTTC.